Each of the 16 T cell receptor beta chains below was sequenced from the same sample in a study of blood T cell repertoires in COVID-19. Clones were read by immunoSEQ multiplex PCR, and TCRdb kept only the in-frame ones, dropping some. The table has under 140,000 clones, more than 75% seen once. The sequenced material came from peripheral blood. The origin of the receptors is a woman between 45 and 65 years old with acute or convalescent COVID-19.

The CDR3 DNA is TGTGCCAGCAGCGTCGCTACCCTAGCCGAGGGTCTCTACGAGCAGTACTTC. This translates into CASSVATLAEGLYEQYF. The rearrangement joins TRBV9 to TRBJ2-7; D possibly corresponds to TRBD2 (5 bases). CDR1 is SGDLS and CDR2 is YYNGEE in the germline V gene. CDR3 length equals 17 residues. The V and J ends lost 2 bases and 3 bases respectively, with 21 bases between them.

The chain has TRBV19 and TRBJ2-5, with 11 bases fitting TRBD1. CDR3 length: 16 residues. V gave up 5 bases and J gave up 2 bases; unmatched junction bases: 7. CDR1 is LNHDA, CDR2 SQIVND, per germline (reference sequence). The CDR3 nucleotides read TGTGCCAGTAGTCCCCGGGACAGGGGGTTGCAAGAGACCCAGTACTTC. Its protein is CASSPRDRGLQETQYF.

The genes are TRBV6-1 and TRBJ1-3, with 7 positions matching TRBD1. Germline V CDR1 and CDR2: MNHNS, SASEGT. V was pared by 4 bases and J by 4 bases, with 10 bases of the junction left unmatched. The CDR3 is 16 amino acids. CDR3 protein: CASSGGQLLGGNTIYF. CDR3 nucleotide sequence: TGTGCCAGCAGTGGGGGACAGCTGTTGGGAGGAAACACCATATATTTT.

The chain employs TRBV6-5 and TRBJ2-3; no definite D call. Trimming stripped 0 bases from V and 1 base from J, with 11 bases between. The CDR3 extends over 16 amino acids. CDR1 MNHEY and CDR2 SVGAGI come from the germline V gene. CDR3: CASSYSARFGTDTQYF. The CDR3 nucleotides read TGTGCCAGCAGTTACTCGGCTAGGTTTGGCACAGATACGCAGTATTTT.

The CDR3 bases are TGTGCCAGCAGCTCCGGACAGCCATATAGCAATCAGCCCCAGCATTTT. It codes for CASSSGQPYSNQPQHF. The J gene is TRBJ1-5, the V gene TRBV28, with TRBD1 as a possible D gene (6 bases). The CDR3 is 16 amino acids. Trimming took 6 bases from V and 0 from J, leaving 15 bases between them. Germline V gene lookup returns CDR1 MDHEN and CDR2 SYDVKM.

The V gene is TRBV2, the J gene TRBJ1-5; no clear D gene. With 8 bases removed from V and 2 bases from J, the gap between germline ends came to 10 bases. This CDR3 has 13 residues. Germline values: CDR1 SNHLY, CDR2 FYNNEI. The CDR3 nucleotides are TGTGCCAGCGTCGCAGTCGGCAATCAGCCCCAGCATTTT. Its protein is CASVAVGNQPQHF.

The J gene is TRBJ1-6, the V gene TRBV6-5; 11 nucleotides align to TRBD1. After removal of 8 bases from V and 7 bases from J, the junction contained 7 bases not matched to a gene. The germline CDR1 and CDR2 sequences are MNHEY and SVGAGI. The CDR3 runs 15 residues. This chain's CDR3 is CASGNWDRGNSPLHF. CDR3 nucleotide sequence: TGTGCCAGCGGCAACTGGGACAGGGGGAATTCACCCCTCCACTTT.

CDR3 bases: TGCGCCAGCAGTGAGCCGGGACAGGGGTTTGAGCAGTTCTTC. It is translated as CASSEPGQGFEQFF. The chain is built from TRBV10-2 and TRBJ2-1, with TRBD1 identical over 10 bases. The CDR3 contains 14 residues. The germline gives CDR1 WSHSY, CDR2 SAAADI. V was pared by 2 bases and J by 9 bases, with 4 bases of the junction left unmatched.

The V and J genes are TRBV20-1 and TRBJ1-4, with a possible D match to TRBD1 (6 bases). Trimming removed 3 bases at V and 7 bases at J, with 21 bases between. The CDR3 is 16 residues long. CDR1 DFQATT and CDR2 SNEGSKA come from the germline V gene (reference sequence). The CDR3 sequence: CSASPGFAGAIEKLFF. CDR3 nucleotides: TGCAGTGCTAGTCCGGGCTTCGCAGGGGCTATTGAAAAACTGTTTTTT.

The chain carries TRBV21-1 and TRBJ1-2; TRBD1, as called in the table, went unchecked against the DNA. TRBV21-1 counts as a pseudogene. The CDR3 totals 16 residues. CDR3 residues: CASSTDRGRGQYGYTF. DNA of the CDR3: TGTGCCAGCAGCACCGACAGGGGAAGGGGACAATATGGCTACACCTTC.

The V call is TRBV19, the J call TRBJ2-1; TRBD2 agrees at 8 bases. Per germline, CDR1 LNHDA and CDR2 SQIVND (reference sequence). The CDR3 runs to 16 residues. V dropped 6 bases and J dropped 0; count of bases not matched to a gene: 7. Here the CDR3 reads CASSLAGLSSYNEQFF. The CDR3 DNA reads TGTGCCAGTAGCCTAGCGGGCCTTAGCTCCTACAATGAGCAGTTCTTC. Full variable domain (outside the CDR3, taken from reference TRBV19 and TRBJ2-1): DGGITQSPKYLFRKEGQNVTLSCEQNLNHDAMYWYRQDPGQGLRLIYYSQIVNDFQKGDIAEGYSVSREKKESFPLTVTSAQKNPTAFYLCASSLAGLSSYNEQFFGPGTRLTVL.

This chain uses TRBV29-1 with TRBJ2-7; the match to TRBD1 covers 9 bases. Per germline, CDR1 SQVTM and CDR2 ANQGSEA. Trimming at V came to 7 bases and at J to 2 bases, leaving 6 bases not matched to a gene. CDR3 size: 13 residues. CDR3 protein: CSAQGQGPYEQYF. As DNA, the CDR3 is TGCAGCGCCCAGGGACAGGGCCCCTACGAGCAGTACTTC.

J is TRBJ2-7 and V is TRBV2, with 8 bases matching TRBD1. CDR1 SNHLY and CDR2 FYNNEI come from the germline V gene. The CDR3 runs 15 residues. The V segment lost 7 bases and the J segment 6 bases; nucleotides outside the gene matches: 14. The CDR3 loop reads CASTGQGVGRREQYF. The CDR3 nucleotides read TGTGCCAGCACCGGACAGGGAGTGGGGCGGCGCGAGCAGTACTTC.

This chain uses TRBV7-9 with TRBJ1-4; D call uncertain. Between the trimmed V and J ends, which lost 0 bases and 0 bases, there was a span of 5 bases. The CDR3 is made up of 15 amino acids. Germline CDR1 SEHNR, CDR2 FQNEAQ (reference sequence). The DNA for the CDR3 is TGTGCCAGCAGCTTAGCCCCGGCAACTAATGAAAAACTGTTTTTT. It encodes CASSLAPATNEKLFF.

The chain's CDR3 is CASSTGFNQPQHF. CDR3 sequence (DNA): TGTGCCAGTAGTACAGGGTTCAATCAGCCCCAGCATTTT. The chain joins TRBV19 to TRBJ1-5; perhaps TRBD1 as D (5 bases). Germline V CDR1 and CDR2: LNHDA, SQIVND (reference sequence). The CDR3 has 13 amino acids. Trimming removed 4 bases at V and 3 bases at J, with 7 bases between.

The chain uses TRBV3-1 (or the pseudogene TRBV3-2) and TRBJ2-3; weak D call: TRBD2 (6 bases). The V and J ends lost 2 bases and 2 bases respectively, with 11 bases between them. The CDR3 runs 15 residues. CDR1 and CDR2 from the germline V gene are LGHDT and YNNKEL (reference sequence). The CDR3 reads CASSQYGSPTDTQYF. The CDR3 nucleotides read TGTGCCAGCAGCCAATACGGGAGCCCCACAGATACGCAGTATTTT.